This T cell receptor beta chain was sequenced for a study of molecular identifiers for immune sequencing clone quantification. TCRdb re-called the PCR reads with MiXCR, one entry per CDR3 protein. The sample records about 100,000 distinct CDR3 sequences, roughly 23% being singletons. This receptor was obtained from a human donor in good health. Some libraries in this study had Jurkat cell RNA spiked in. Sequencing was carried out using naive CD8+ T cells from blood, with Jurkat cell RNA spiked in. Sample subset: FACS-sorted CD8+CD4-CCR7+CD45RA+ naive T cells.

The CDR3 sequence is CASSTRIDNYGYTF. The CDR3 DNA reads TGTGCCAGCAGTACAAGAATCGACAACTATGGCTACACCTTC. The chain couples TRBV12-3 or TRBV12-4 to TRBJ1-2, with D unclear. This CDR3 region has 14 residues. V was cut by 5 bases and J by 2 bases, with 12 bases left in between.